This T cell receptor (beta chain) was captured in a study of shared clonotypes between healthy human individuals. This clone was seen just once. The V and J ends lost 0 bases and 0 bases respectively, with 3 bases between them. The CDR3 contains 14 residues. Germline values: CDR1 SGHTA, CDR2 FQGNSA. Some clones are missing from TCRdb's copy, which holds only in-frame ones; the method was immunoSEQ multiplex PCR. The data contain around 430,000 clones, roughly three quarters of them singletons. This clonotype was sampled from a woman aged 40 to 50 in good health. Some clones in this sample may be carry-over from other donors' samples. The V gene is TRBV7-2, the J gene TRBJ1-5, with D unclear. The sequenced sample was PBMCs. The CDR3 reads CASSLAVSNQPQHF. The CDR3 nucleotides are TGTGCCAGCAGCTTAGCGGTTAGCAATCAGCCCCAGCATTTT.